The TCR beta chain described here comes from a study of OX40 agonist ivuxolimab in advanced cancers. Sequencing used immunoSEQ multiplex PCR; TCRdb keeps in-frame clones, though not all of them. This table has tens of thousands of clones, 65% to 80% appearing once. Germline loops: CDR1 WNHNN, CDR2 SYGVQD (reference sequence). Trimming cost V 2 bases and J 3 bases; bases outside gene matches: 2. The CDR3 extends over 14 amino acids. Patients had blood sampled at baseline and again on cycle 4 day 1 and cycle 7 day 1. The sequence was collected from an adult with an advanced solid tumor such as melanoma, head and neck, liver or kidney cancer. The material sequenced was CD4+ or CD8+ T cells sorted from blood, taken in a trial of the OX40 agonist ivuxolimab. V and J are TRBV10-1 and TRBJ1-1; 8 nucleotides line up with TRBD1. Written as DNA, the CDR3 is TGCGCCAGCAGTGAGGTCAGGGGGCACACTGAAGCTTTCTTT. It specifies CASSEVRGHTEAFF.